This entry concerns a single TCR beta chain. This clone was found once. Its recognized antigen is unknown. Per-base quality was not reported, and no clone a single base away is much larger than it. This record comes from a study of T cells in tumors and immune-related adverse events (dated by TCRdb to the early 2020s). The immunoSEQ assay was used to amplify and sequence the TCR beta locus, producing bulk TCR Vbeta CDR3 data. The study's own analysis went as follows. CDR3s were excluded if they were non-productive, were shorter than 7 amino acids, or did not start with C or end with F/W. Analysis was restricted to specimens with at least 1000 reads, and clonotypes were defined at the amino acid level. To compute clonality, Pielou's evenness was subtracted from 1. Library sizes were equalized by abundance-weighted random subsampling with replacement, which was repeated 100 times so that 95% confidence intervals could be reported. The Morisita overlap index was used to quantify repertoire overlap, and for each specimen the top 40 clones were checked for overlap with the irAE. In its TCRdb copy, this immuneACCESS table keeps in-frame sequences only and misses some clones. Where compared with another copy, unresolved V genes explain less than half of these, and the others have no known cause. V and J calls plus clone size are reproduced from that table; the DNA served to infer D and trimming. The sample table holds about 22,000 clones, of which around nine tenths were seen once. About 1.5% of the sample comes from the top ten.

What this sample's treatment or condition label stands for: nivolumab (PD-1 blockade) given before sampling. The DNeasy Blood and Tissue Kit was used to extract DNA from the formalin-fixed paraffin-embedded specimens. The germline V gene sets CDR1 to LGHNA and CDR2 to YSLEER. The CDR3 holds 15 amino acids from the cysteine to the phenylalanine. Of the read, only the CDR3 DNA is kept; its 45 bases are in frame from base 1. Here V drops 4 bases and J drops 3 bases, and the junction holds 3 bases not matched to any gene. The sequencing used lymph node tissue, collected from a patient treated with anti-PD-1 therapy. The receptor was derived from a female donor with metastatic renal cell carcinoma. Recombination joined TRBV4-3 with TRBJ2-3; TRBD2 fits 11 bases in the junction. The CDR3 amino acid sequence is: CASSPWTSGTDTQYF. Here is the DNA: TGCGCCAGCAGCCCTTGGACTAGCGGGACAGATACGCAGTATTTT.